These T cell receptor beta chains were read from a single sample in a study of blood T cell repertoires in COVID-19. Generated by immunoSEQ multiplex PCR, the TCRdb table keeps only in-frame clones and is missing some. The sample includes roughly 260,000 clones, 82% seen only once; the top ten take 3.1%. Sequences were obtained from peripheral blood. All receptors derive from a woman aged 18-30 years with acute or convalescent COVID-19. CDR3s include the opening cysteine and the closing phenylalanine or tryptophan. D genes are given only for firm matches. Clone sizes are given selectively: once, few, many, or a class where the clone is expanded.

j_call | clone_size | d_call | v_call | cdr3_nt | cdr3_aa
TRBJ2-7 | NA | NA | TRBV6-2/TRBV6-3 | TGTGCCAGCAGTCTCACTCCCTACGAGCAGTACTTC | CASSLTPYEQYF
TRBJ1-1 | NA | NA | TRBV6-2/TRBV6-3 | TGTGCCAGCAGTCCCGGATTTATCGAGAGGGCTTTCTTT | CASSPGFIERAFF
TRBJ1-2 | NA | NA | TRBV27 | TGTGCCAGCAGTCCAGACCCGGGATCGGGCTATGGCTACACCTTC | CASSPDPGSGYGYTF
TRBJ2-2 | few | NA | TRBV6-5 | TGTGCCAGCCTAGGGGTGGGGGAGCTGTTTTTT | CASLGVGELFF
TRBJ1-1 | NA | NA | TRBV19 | TGTGCCAGTAATTTGGGGGGGAACACTGAAGCTTTCTTT | CASNLGGNTEAFF
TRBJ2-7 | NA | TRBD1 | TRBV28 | TGTGCCAGCAGTTTGATGACGGGACAGGGGGTTTCCTACGAGCAGTACTTC | CASSLMTGQGVSYEQYF
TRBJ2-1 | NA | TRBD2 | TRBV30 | TGTGCCTGGAAATGGCTAGCGGGGGCCAATGAGCAGTTCTTC | CAWKWLAGANEQFF
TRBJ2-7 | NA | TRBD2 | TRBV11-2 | TGTGCCAGCAGCTCCCTAGCGGGTGCGGGCTACGAGCAGTACTTC | CASSSLAGAGYEQYF
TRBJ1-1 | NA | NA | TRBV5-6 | TGTGCCAGCAGCTTGGCGAGGGATCGGAACACTGAAGCTTTCTTT | CASSLARDRNTEAFF
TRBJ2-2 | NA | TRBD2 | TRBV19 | TGTGCCAGTAGTCCCCCGGGACTAGCGGACCGGACCGGGGAGCTGTTTTTT | CASSPPGLADRTGELFF
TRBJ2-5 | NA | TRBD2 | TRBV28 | TGTGCCAGCAGTTTAAGGTGGAGTAGCGGGATGCAGGAGACCCAGTACTTC | CASSLRWSSGMQETQYF
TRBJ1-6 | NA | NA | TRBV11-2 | TGTGCCAGCAGCTTAGAGGGGGCAGGGGCCAATTCACCCCTCCACTTT | CASSLEGAGANSPLHF
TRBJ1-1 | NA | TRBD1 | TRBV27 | TGTGCCAGCAGTTTATTCGGGGGACAGGGTGGTATCACTGAAGCTTTCTTT | CASSLFGGQGGITEAFF
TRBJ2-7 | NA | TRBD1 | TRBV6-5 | TGTGCCAGCAGCTCCGACAGGGAAATCTACGAGCAGTACTTC | CASSSDREIYEQYF
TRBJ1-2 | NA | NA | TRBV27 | TGTGCCAGCTATGGGCCTGGGTATGGCTACACCTTC | CASYGPGYGYTF
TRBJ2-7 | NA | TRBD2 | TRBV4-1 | TGCGCCAGCAGCCAAGAGTCAGTAGCGGGAGGTCTCACCTACGAGCAGTACTTC | CASSQESVAGGLTYEQYF
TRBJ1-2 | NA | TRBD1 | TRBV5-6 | TGTGCCAGCAGCTTGCTCCGGGACAGGGAAGGGGATGGCTACACCTTC | CASSLLRDREGDGYTF
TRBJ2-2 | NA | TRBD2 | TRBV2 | TGTGCCAGCAGTTATCCGACTAGCGGGGCCAGGAACACCGGGGAGCTGTTTTTT | CASSYPTSGARNTGELFF
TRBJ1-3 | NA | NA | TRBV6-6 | TGTGCCAGCAAACTCTTTCAAGGAAACACCATATATTTT | CASKLFQGNTIYF
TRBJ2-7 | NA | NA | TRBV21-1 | TGTGCCAGCAGCAGAGGGACTAGCGGTCTACAGGAGCAGTACTTC | CASSRGTSGLQEQYF
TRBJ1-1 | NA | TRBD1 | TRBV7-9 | TGTGCCAGCAGCCCAGGACAGGGGGCTTTCTTT | CASSPGQGAFF
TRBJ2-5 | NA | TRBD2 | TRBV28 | TGTGCCAGCAGTCCGCGACTAGCGGGACCTCGGGAGACCCAGTACTTC | CASSPRLAGPRETQYF
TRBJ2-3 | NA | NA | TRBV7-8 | TGTGCCAGCAGCTTAGTTGCGGGATTACTTTCTAGCACAGATACGCAGTATTTT | CASSLVAGLLSSTDTQYF
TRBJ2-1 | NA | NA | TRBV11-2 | TGTGCCAGCAGCTATCACTTAGCGGAGGCATACAATGAGCAGTTCTTC | CASSYHLAEAYNEQFF
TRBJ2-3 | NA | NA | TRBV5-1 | TGCGCCAGCAGCTTGGCGTCAGGGGGCACAGATACGCAGTATTTT | CASSLASGGTDTQYF
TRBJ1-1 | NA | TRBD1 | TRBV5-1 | TGCGCCAGCAGCGGGGCCGACAGGGGGCTACATACTGAAGCTTTCTTT | CASSGADRGLHTEAFF
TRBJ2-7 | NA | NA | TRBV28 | TGTGCCAGCAGTTTTGGGGGCCCGAGCTCCTACGAGCAGTACTTC | CASSFGGPSSYEQYF
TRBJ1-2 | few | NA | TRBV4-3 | TGCGCCAGCAGCCAAGAACAGGCGAGAACTTATGGCTACACCTTC | CASSQEQARTYGYTF
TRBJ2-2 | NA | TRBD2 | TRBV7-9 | TGTGCCAGCAGAACTAGCGGGAGGAACGGGGAGCTGTTTTTT | CASRTSGRNGELFF
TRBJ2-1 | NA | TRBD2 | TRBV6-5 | TGTGCCAGCAGCCCCGGGACTATCCGTACGGATGAGCAGTTCTTC | CASSPGTIRTDEQFF
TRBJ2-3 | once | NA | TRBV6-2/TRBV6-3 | TGTGCCAGCAGCTGGACTGTCACTAGCACAGATACGCAGTATTTT | CASSWTVTSTDTQYF
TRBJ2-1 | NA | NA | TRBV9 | TGTGCCAGCAGCGTGAGCGAATTTTCGGGCAATGAGCAGTTCTTC | CASSVSEFSGNEQFF
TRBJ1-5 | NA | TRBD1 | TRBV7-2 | TGTGCCAGCAGCTTAACTACAGGGGTGCAGCCCCAGCATTTT | CASSLTTGVQPQHF
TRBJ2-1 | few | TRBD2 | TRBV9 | TGTGCCAGCAGCCCCCTAAGCGGGAGCCCCAAAGTCCATGAGCAGTTCTTC | CASSPLSGSPKVHEQFF
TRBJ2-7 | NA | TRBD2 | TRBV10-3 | TGTGCCATCAGTGGGGGGGAGGGCGGCTACGAGCAGTACTTC | CAISGGEGGYEQYF
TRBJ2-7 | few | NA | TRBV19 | TGTGCCAGTAGTCTCGGGTTGGTGAGTAACTCCTACGAGCAGTACTTC | CASSLGLVSNSYEQYF
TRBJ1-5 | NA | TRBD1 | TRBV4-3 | TGCGCCAGCAGCAACGGACAGGGAGGTGATCAGCCCCAGCATTTT | CASSNGQGGDQPQHF
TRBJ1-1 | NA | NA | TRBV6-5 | TGTGCCAGCAGCCGAGGGAACACTGAAGCTTTCTTT | CASSRGNTEAFF
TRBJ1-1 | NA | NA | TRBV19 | TGTGCCAGTAGTATAGGCGGGCTTTCTGAAGCTTTCTTT | CASSIGGLSEAFF
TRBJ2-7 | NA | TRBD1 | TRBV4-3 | TGCGCCAGCAGCCTTGGACAGGGGGCGGGCGAGCAGTACTTC | CASSLGQGAGEQYF
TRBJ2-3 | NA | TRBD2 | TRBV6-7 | TGTGCCAGCAGTTACGTAGCTAGCGGGTGTAGGGATACGCAGTATTTT | CASSYVASGCRDTQYF